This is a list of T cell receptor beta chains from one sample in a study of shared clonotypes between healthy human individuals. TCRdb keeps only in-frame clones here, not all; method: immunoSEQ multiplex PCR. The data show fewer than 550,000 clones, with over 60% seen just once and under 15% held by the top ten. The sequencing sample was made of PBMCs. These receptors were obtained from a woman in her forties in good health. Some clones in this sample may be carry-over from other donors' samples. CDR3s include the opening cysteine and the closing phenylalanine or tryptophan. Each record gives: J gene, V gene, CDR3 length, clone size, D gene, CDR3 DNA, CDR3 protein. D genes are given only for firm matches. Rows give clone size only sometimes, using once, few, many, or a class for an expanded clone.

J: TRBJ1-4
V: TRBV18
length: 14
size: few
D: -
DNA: TGTGCCAGCTCACTGGGACAAGATAATGAAAAACTGTTTTTT
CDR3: CASSLGQDNEKLFF

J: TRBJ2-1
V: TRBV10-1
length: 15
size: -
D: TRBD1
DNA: TGCGCCAGCAGTGGGGACAGGGGTCTTTACAATGAGCAGTTCTTC
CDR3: CASSGDRGLYNEQFF

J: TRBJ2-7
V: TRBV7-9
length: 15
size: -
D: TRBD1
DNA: TGTGCCAGCGGCAGGTCCGGGACAGGGGCCTACGAGCAGTACTTC
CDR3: CASGRSGTGAYEQYF

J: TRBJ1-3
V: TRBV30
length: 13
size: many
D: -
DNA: TGTGCCCAGGTGGGGGGATTTGGAAACACCATATATTTT
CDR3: CAQVGGFGNTIYF

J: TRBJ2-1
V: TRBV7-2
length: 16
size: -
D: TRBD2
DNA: TGTGCCAGCAGCCCAGGAGGTAGCGGGACGAATAATGAGCAGTTCTTC
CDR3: CASSPGGSGTNNEQFF

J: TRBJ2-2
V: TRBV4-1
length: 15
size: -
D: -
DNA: TGCGCCAGCAGCCACATAGGGCTAGCCCCCGGGGAGCTGTTTTTT
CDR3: CASSHIGLAPGELFF

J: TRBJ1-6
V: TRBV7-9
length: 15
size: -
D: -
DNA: TGTGCCAGCAGCTTAGGGACGATCGAGAATTCACCCCTCCACTTT
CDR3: CASSLGTIENSPLHF

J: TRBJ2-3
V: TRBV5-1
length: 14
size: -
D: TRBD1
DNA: TGCGCCAGCAGCTGGGACAGACTCACAGATACGCAGTATTTT
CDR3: CASSWDRLTDTQYF

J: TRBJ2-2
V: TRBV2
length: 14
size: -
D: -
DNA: TGTGCCAGCAGTGAAATTCCGGACACCGGGGAGCTGTTTTTT
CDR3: CASSEIPDTGELFF

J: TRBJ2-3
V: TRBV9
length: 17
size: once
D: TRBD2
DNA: TGTGCCAGCAGCACCAGGACTAGCGGGAGTGTCGCAGATACGCAGTATTTT
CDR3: CASSTRTSGSVADTQYF

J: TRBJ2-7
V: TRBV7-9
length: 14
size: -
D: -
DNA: TGTGCCAGCAGCCCGACGGGACCTTCCTACGAGCAGTACTTC
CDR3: CASSPTGPSYEQYF

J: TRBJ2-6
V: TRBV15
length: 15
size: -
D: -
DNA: TGTGCCACCAGCACCCGGACGGCTGGGGCCAACGTCCTGACTTTC
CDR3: CATSTRTAGANVLTF

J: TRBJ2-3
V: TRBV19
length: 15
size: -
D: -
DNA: TGTGCCAGTAGTATGGAGTTAACTAGCACAGATACGCAGTATTTT
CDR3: CASSMELTSTDTQYF

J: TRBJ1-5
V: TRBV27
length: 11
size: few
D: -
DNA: TGTGCCAGCATGGGCAATCAGCCCCAGCATTTT
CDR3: CASMGNQPQHF

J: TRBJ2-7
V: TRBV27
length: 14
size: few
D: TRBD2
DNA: TGTGCCAGCAGAAGCTCTAGCGGCTCCTACGAGCAGTACTTC
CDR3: CASRSSSGSYEQYF

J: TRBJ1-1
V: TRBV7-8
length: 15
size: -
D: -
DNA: TGTGCCAGCAGCTTAGCAGGAGGGGGGAACACTGAAGCTTTCTTT
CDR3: CASSLAGGGNTEAFF

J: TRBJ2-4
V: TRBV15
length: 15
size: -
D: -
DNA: TGTGCCACCTCTCAGAGAGTGACAGGCGCGGACATTCAGTACTTC
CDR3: CATSQRVTGADIQYF

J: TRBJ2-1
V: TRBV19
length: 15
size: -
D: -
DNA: TGTGCCAGTAGTATAGCGGTGGTCAGGTCCAATGAGCAGTTCTTC
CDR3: CASSIAVVRSNEQFF